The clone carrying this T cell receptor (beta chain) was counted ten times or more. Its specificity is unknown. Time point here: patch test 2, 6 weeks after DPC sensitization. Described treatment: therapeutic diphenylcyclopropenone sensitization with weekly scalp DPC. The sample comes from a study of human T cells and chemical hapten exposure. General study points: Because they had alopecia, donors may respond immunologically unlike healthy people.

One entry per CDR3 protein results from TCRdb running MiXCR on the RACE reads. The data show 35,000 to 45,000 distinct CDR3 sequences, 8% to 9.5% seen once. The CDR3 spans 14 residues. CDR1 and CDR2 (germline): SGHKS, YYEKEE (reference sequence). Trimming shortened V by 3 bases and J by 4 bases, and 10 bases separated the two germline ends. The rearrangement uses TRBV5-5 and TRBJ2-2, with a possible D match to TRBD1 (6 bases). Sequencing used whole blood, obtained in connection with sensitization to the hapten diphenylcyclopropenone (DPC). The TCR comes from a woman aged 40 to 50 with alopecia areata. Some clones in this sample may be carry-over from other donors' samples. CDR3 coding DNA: TGTGCCAGCAGCTCAGGACAGTTCACCGGGGAGCTGTTTTTT. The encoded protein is CASSSGQFTGELFF.